The source of this TCR beta chain is a study of cytomegalovirus exposure and HLA in healthy donors. Study summary: A previous analysis identified approximately 110 million unique TCR beta sequences derived from about 180 million T cells. Study-wide results and limits: TCR beta V- and J-gene trimming, according to a later analysis, was linked to a missense DCLRE1C variant.

The PCR made use of 60 Vbeta and 13 Jbeta primers. The assay was immunoSEQ multiplex PCR, and TCRdb's table has in-frame clones only and misses some. This sample has about 180,000 clones; around 80% occur once, and the top ten carry 1%. To note about this clone: Its antigen is as yet unknown.

Each donor's status was that of a healthy bone marrow donor. The CDR3 contains 15 residues. Germline loops: CDR1 SGHTA, CDR2 FQGNSA. V shed 5 bases and J shed 2 bases, with 16 bases lying between them. Sequencing was carried out using PBMCs. The source of this sequence is a woman between 50 and 59 years old in good health and CMV-seropositive. The chain has TRBV7-2 and TRBJ2-7; D gene unclear. CDR3: CASSRDPHSPYEQYF. For the CDR3, the DNA is TGTGCCAGCAGCCGAGACCCCCACAGCCCCTACGAGCAGTACTTC.